The 32 T cell receptor beta chains below were found in one sample sequenced in a study of OX40 agonist ivuxolimab in advanced cancers. The method was immunoSEQ multiplex PCR; TCRdb's version includes in-frame clones alone and lacks a portion of them. Of fewer than 45,000 clones listed, more than 75% were seen once; the top ten hold roughly 13%. Sequenced material: CD4+ or CD8+ T cells sorted from blood, taken in a trial of the OX40 agonist ivuxolimab. Receptors originate from an adult with an advanced solid tumor such as melanoma, head and neck, liver or kidney cancer.

The V call is TRBV7-9, the J call TRBJ2-7, with a possible D match to TRBD2 (5 bases). Germline V gene data show CDR1 as SEHNR and CDR2 as FQNEAQ (reference sequence). This CDR3 spans 14 amino acids. With 5 bases removed from V and 3 bases from J, the gap between germline ends came to 14 bases. The CDR3 here is CASSPESGSYEQYF. The DNA for the CDR3 is TGTGCCAGCAGCCCGGAGTCGGGGAGCTACGAGCAGTACTTC.

The genes are TRBV13 and TRBJ2-1, with D perhaps TRBD2 (6 bases). Trimming took off 0 bases at V and 6 bases at J, with 9 bases between the two ends. The CDR3 is 14 residues long. In germline, CDR1 is PRHDT, CDR2 FYEKMQ (reference sequence). CDR3: CASSLGLAGNEQFF. For the CDR3, the DNA is TGTGCCAGCAGCTTAGGACTAGCAGGCAATGAGCAGTTCTTC.

The chain uses TRBV28 and TRBJ2-1, with 7 nucleotides matching TRBD1. The V gene end was trimmed by 5 bases and the J gene end by 2 bases; junction bases not matched to a gene: 3. Germline CDR1 is MDHEN and CDR2 is SYDVKM. The CDR3 contains 14 residues. The CDR3 nucleotides are TGTGCCAGCAGTCGGGACAGACCCTACAATGAGCAGTTCTTC. The encoded protein is CASSRDRPYNEQFF.

The rearrangement uses TRBV27 and TRBJ2-3, with D possibly being TRBD1 or TRBD2 (6 bases each). This CDR3 region has 16 residues. Germline CDR1 and CDR2: MNHEY and SMNVEV (reference sequence). The V and J ends lost 3 bases and 2 bases respectively, with 15 bases between them. The chain's CDR3 is CASSFGGLPITDTQYF. DNA of the CDR3: TGTGCCAGCAGTTTTGGGGGGCTACCAATCACAGATACGCAGTATTTT.

The chain couples TRBV2 to TRBJ1-5; D is uncertain. Germline V gives CDR1 SNHLY, CDR2 FYNNEI. V lost 7 bases, J lost 5 bases, and 9 bases lay in between. The CDR3 has 12 residues. The CDR3 DNA is TGTGCCAGCACCAGAGCCGATCAGCCCCAGCATTTT. Protein product: CASTRADQPQHF.

The chain carries TRBV5-5 and TRBJ2-7, with TRBD1 identical over 11 bases. This CDR3 spans 16 amino acids. The trim removed 0 bases at V and 6 bases at J, leaving 8 bases unmatched. Germline V lookup: CDR1 SGHKS, CDR2 YYEKEE (reference sequence). The CDR3 sequence: CASSLAFRTGGSEQYF. CDR3 nucleotides: TGTGCCAGCAGCTTGGCCTTTAGGACAGGGGGCTCCGAGCAGTACTTC.

A few counts support this clone. The CDR3 bases are TGTGCCAGCAGCCCGAATGGGGGATGGATCAATCAGCCCCAGCATTTT. The encoded protein is CASSPNGGWINQPQHF. The genes are TRBV28 and TRBJ1-5; D may be TRBD1 (5 bases). V was clipped by 6 bases and J by 3 bases, with 18 bases between them. CDR3 length equals 16 residues. The germline gives CDR1 MDHEN, CDR2 SYDVKM.

This clone has a single count. V and J are TRBV6-5 and TRBJ1-1; D not resolved. The length of the CDR3 is 13 residues. Trimming removed 5 bases from V and 4 bases from J, with 11 bases in between. Germline V gives CDR1 MNHEY, CDR2 SVGAGI. CDR3 loop: CASSPLYSTEAFF. The CDR3 nucleotides are TGTGCCAGCAGTCCCCTTTATTCCACTGAAGCTTTCTTT.

The rearrangement joins TRBV5-8 to TRBJ2-6; D possibly matches TRBD1 or TRBD2 (5 bases each). V was clipped by 0 bases and J by 6 bases, with 19 bases between them. CDR3 length: 18 amino acids. Germline V CDR1 and CDR2: SGHTS, YDEGEE. The CDR3 sequence: CASSLANSGPSMANVLTF. CDR3 coding DNA: TGTGCCAGCAGCTTGGCCAATTCGGGACCTTCTATGGCCAACGTCCTGACTTTC.

This clone was seen a single time. This chain links TRBV5-6 with TRBJ2-1; D is unclear. The CDR3 has 15 amino acids. Trimming took 2 bases from V and 0 from J, leaving 9 bases between them. Per the germline V gene, CDR1 is SGHDT and CDR2 is YYEEEE. CDR3 DNA sequence: TGTGCCAGCAGCTTCGGCCCCAGCTCCTACAATGAGCAGTTCTTC. Its translation is CASSFGPSSYNEQFF.

This chain uses TRBV5-5 with TRBJ1-1; D is possibly TRBD1 (5 bases). Germline loops: CDR1 SGHKS, CDR2 YYEKEE (reference sequence). The CDR3 is 13 amino acids. Trimming shortened V by 3 bases and J by 4 bases, and 10 bases separated the two germline ends. CDR3 sequence (DNA): TGTGCCAGCAGCTGGGCTGGGGGCACTGAAGCTTTCTTT. This sequence encodes CASSWAGGTEAFF.

CDR3 sequence reads: CARSFFTETGNQPQHF. As DNA, the CDR3 is TGTGCCAGAAGCTTTTTTACCGAAACGGGCAATCAGCCCCAGCATTTT. V gene TRBV5-3 combines with J gene TRBJ1-5; D unclear. TRBV5-3 is identified as an open reading frame with a role that is uncertain. Trimming took off 2 bases at V and 2 bases at J, with 14 bases between the two ends. This CDR3 is built from 16 residues.

The chain joins TRBV19 to TRBJ2-7; TRBD2 matches at 11 bases. This CDR3 contains 15 residues. With 3 bases clipped from V and 5 bases from J, the junction kept 6 bases outside the gene matches. CDR1 and CDR2 (germline): LNHDA, SQIVND (reference sequence). CDR3 nucleotide sequence: TGTGCCAGTAGTATTAGCGGGAGGGCCCCTGACGAGCAGTACTTC. It codes for CASSISGRAPDEQYF. The variable domain in full, with the rest retrieved from reference TRBV19 and TRBJ2-7, is DGGITQSPKYLFRKEGQNVTLSCEQNLNHDAMYWYRQDPGQGLRLIYYSQIVNDFQKGDIAEGYSVSREKKESFPLTVTSAQKNPTAFYLCASSISGRAPDEQYFGPGTRLTVT.

As DNA, the CDR3 is TGTGCCAGCAGTGGTAGGAGCTCCTACGAGCAGTACTTC. It yields the protein CASSGRSSYEQYF. The gene calls are TRBV2 and TRBJ2-5; D uncertain. The assigned J gene may be wrong: the sequence end matches TRBJ2-7 better. Germline CDR1 is SNHLY and CDR2 is FYNNEI. The CDR3 consists of 13 residues.

The chain carries TRBV19 and TRBJ2-7; D remains ambiguous. This CDR3 is built from 14 residues. From germline, CDR1 is LNHDA and CDR2 SQIVND (reference sequence). Trimming stripped 4 bases from V and 0 bases from J, with 10 bases between. CDR3 nucleotide sequence: TGTGCCAGTAGTACCCATGATAGCTCCTACGAGCAGTACTTC. Residues: CASSTHDSSYEQYF. The full variable domain, its missing parts supplied by reference TRBV19 and TRBJ2-7, is DGGITQSPKYLFRKEGQNVTLSCEQNLNHDAMYWYRQDPGQGLRLIYYSQIVNDFQKGDIAEGYSVSREKKESFPLTVTSAQKNPTAFYLCASSTHDSSYEQYFGPGTRLTVT.

Points on this clone: The sample carries other DNA sequences with the same CDR3. The chain uses TRBV5-6 and TRBJ2-7; D not resolved. V was shortened by 0 bases and J by 1 base, with 8 bases between the two germline ends. The CDR3 extends over 14 amino acids. CDR1 and CDR2 (germline): SGHDT, YYEEEE. DNA for the CDR3: TGTGCCAGCAGCTTGGGTAGTGGGTCCTACGAGCAGTACTTC. Translation: CASSLGSGSYEQYF.

The V gene is TRBV7-9, the J gene TRBJ2-1; 10 bases fit TRBD2. Germline CDR1 SEHNR, CDR2 FQNEAQ (reference sequence). Losses at the gene ends were 5 bases for V and 4 bases for J; bases not matched to a gene: 8. The CDR3 extends over 16 amino acids. The CDR3 region has the DNA TGTGCCAGCAGCCCGCCTAGCGGGAGTACGTACAATGAGCAGTTCTTC. Protein sequence: CASSPPSGSTYNEQFF. The variable domain in full, with the rest retrieved from reference TRBV7-9 and TRBJ2-1, is DTGVSQNPRHKITKRGQNVTFRCDPISEHNRLYWYRQTLGQGPEFLTYFQNEAQLEKSRLLSDRFSAERPKGSFSTLEIQRTEQGDSAMYLCASSPPSGSTYNEQFFGPGTRLTVL.

This clone has a single count. CDR3 amino acids: CASSLTTSGSDTQYF. CDR3 nucleotide sequence: TGTGCCAGCAGCTTGACGACTAGCGGGAGTGACACCCAGTACTTC. V is TRBV11-1 and J is TRBJ2-5, with 12 bases fitting TRBD2. Germline CDR1 and CDR2: SGHAT and FQDESV (reference sequence). Trimming took 3 bases from V and 8 from J; bases not matched to a gene: 7. CDR3 length: 15 residues. Drawing the rest from reference TRBV11-1 and TRBJ2-5, the complete variable domain is EAEVAQSPRYKITEKSQAVAFWCDPISGHATLYWYRQILGQGPELLVQFQDESVVDDSQLPKDRFSAERLKGVDSTLKIQPAELGDSAMYLCASSLTTSGSDTQYFGPGTRLLVL.

The chain recombines TRBV7-3 with TRBJ1-1; tentative D call: TRBD1 (5 bases). The CDR3 totals 13 residues. Germline CDR1 SGHTA, CDR2 FQGTGA. V was clipped by 4 bases and J by 6 bases, with 12 bases between them. The CDR3 region has the DNA TGTGCCAGCAGCTGGGGCGTCGAGGCTGAAGCTTTCTTT. Residues: CASSWGVEAEAFF.

The chain couples TRBV7-9 to TRBJ2-7; a weak D match, TRBD2 (6 bases). V lost 5 bases to trimming and J lost 0 bases, with 11 bases between them. Germline values: CDR1 SEHNR, CDR2 FQNEAQ (reference sequence). This CDR3 has 14 amino acids. This CDR3 is CASSGRDFSYEQYF. The CDR3 bases are TGTGCCAGCAGCGGCCGGGACTTCTCCTACGAGCAGTACTTC. The complete variable domain, with remaining parts taken from reference TRBV7-9 and TRBJ2-7, reads DTGVSQNPRHKITKRGQNVTFRCDPISEHNRLYWYRQTLGQGPEFLTYFQNEAQLEKSRLLSDRFSAERPKGSFSTLEIQRTEQGDSAMYLCASSGRDFSYEQYFGPGTRLTVT.

This clone appeared a single time. The J gene is TRBJ1-2, the V gene TRBV5-6; the D is unclear. The CDR3 contains 11 residues. Trimming removed 2 bases from V and 2 bases from J, with 1 base in between. Germline V gives CDR1 SGHDT, CDR2 YYEEEE. The CDR3 here is CASSFNYGYTF. As DNA, the CDR3 is TGTGCCAGCAGCTTCAACTATGGCTACACCTTC.

The chain recombines TRBV5-1 with TRBJ2-1, with 16 bases that match TRBD2. Germline loops: CDR1 SGHRS, CDR2 YFSETQ. The CDR3 extends over 16 amino acids. The trim removed 4 bases at V and 7 bases at J, leaving 5 bases unmatched. This CDR3 is CASSAGTSGRGNEQFF. The CDR3 nucleotides read TGCGCCAGCAGCGCCGGGACTAGCGGGAGGGGAAATGAGCAGTTCTTC.

The chain combines TRBV27 with TRBJ2-1; D tentatively reads TRBD1 or TRBD2 (5 bases each). V lost 8 bases and J 7 bases, leaving 15 bases between the germline ends. Germline assignment: CDR1 MNHEY and CDR2 SMNVEV (reference sequence). The CDR3 has 13 amino acids. CDR3 residues: CASGPGPLNEQFF. The DNA of the CDR3 is TGTGCCAGCGGACCGGGACCCCTGAATGAGCAGTTCTTC.

The chain recombines TRBV21-1 with TRBJ2-5. TRBV21-1 is shown as a pseudogene. The CDR3 consists of 17 residues. The CDR3 sequence is CASSNRGFRVAQETQYF. CDR3 DNA: TGTGCCAGCAGCAACCGTGGTTTTAGGGTAGCACAAGAGACCCAGTACTTC.

The V and J genes are TRBV7-9 and TRBJ2-5, with unresolved D. Matching the DNA end better, TRBJ2-7 makes the J call doubtful. Looked up from germline, CDR1 is SEHNR and CDR2 is FQNEAQ (reference sequence). The CDR3 extends over 15 amino acids. The CDR3 sequence: CASSPAPRNSYEQYF. CDR3 sequence (DNA): TGTGCCAGCAGTCCCGCGCCGCGAAACTCCTACGAGCAGTACTTC.

This sequence joins TRBV7-6 and TRBJ1-1; D is possibly TRBD1 (6 bases). Trimming pared 1 base from V and 4 bases from J, leaving 19 bases between. The CDR3 runs to 17 residues. Germline loops: CDR1 SGHVS, CDR2 FNYEAQ. The CDR3 DNA is TGTGCCAGCAGCTTAGATCCTAGCAGAGGGGGGAGCACTGAAGCTTTCTTT. This codes for CASSLDPSRGGSTEAFF.

This clone appeared a single time. This chain uses TRBV7-9 with TRBJ1-4, with 10 nucleotides matching TRBD1. CDR3 size: 14 residues. V lost 4 bases to trimming and J lost 8 bases; unmatched junction nucleotides: 4. CDR1 and CDR2 (germline): SEHNR, FQNEAQ (reference sequence). In DNA form, the CDR3 reads TGTGCCAGCAGCTCGGGACAGGGGAGAGAAAAACTGTTTTTT. Translated: CASSSGQGREKLFF.

This clone was seen only once. V and J are TRBV7-9 and TRBJ2-5, with 8 bases matching TRBD2. The V gene's germline CDR1 is SEHNR and CDR2 FQNEAQ (reference sequence). The CDR3 covers 16 residues. Unmatched junction bases numbered 4, after V lost 1 base and J lost 0 bases. The CDR3 region is CASSLVLAGNQETQYF. CDR3 coding DNA: TGTGCCAGCAGCTTAGTGTTAGCGGGGAACCAAGAGACCCAGTACTTC.

The J gene is TRBJ2-7, the V gene TRBV11-3; 7 bases fit TRBD1. The CDR3 has 13 amino acids. Per germline, CDR1 SGHNT and CDR2 YENEEA. Trimming took 5 bases from V and 2 from J; bases not matched to a gene: 3. Here the CDR3 reads CASSADRAYEQYF. CDR3 bases: TGTGCCAGCAGCGCCGACAGGGCCTACGAGCAGTACTTC.

The chain combines TRBV13 with TRBJ2-6; no clear D. The V and J ends lost 6 bases and 0 bases respectively, with 3 bases between them. The CDR3 is 13 amino acids. CDR1 is PRHDT and CDR2 is FYEKMQ in the germline V gene (reference sequence). CDR3 amino acids: CASRASGANVLTF. As DNA, the CDR3 is TGTGCCAGCAGAGCCTCTGGGGCCAACGTCCTGACTTTC.

V and J are TRBV28 and TRBJ1-2; D is uncertain. Germline V gene sequence: CDR1 MDHEN, CDR2 SYDVKM. The CDR3 extends over 13 amino acids. V lost 1 base and J 4 bases, leaving 7 bases between the germline ends. CDR3: CASSLSSPYGYTF. CDR3 DNA sequence: TGTGCCAGCAGTTTATCTAGTCCCTATGGCTACACCTTC.

The rearrangement uses TRBV28 and TRBJ2-5; D unresolved. Trimming removed 6 bases from V and 2 bases from J, with 13 bases in between. CDR3 size: 14 residues. Germline loops: CDR1 MDHEN, CDR2 SYDVKM. CDR3 protein: CASSLGLEQETQYF. As DNA, the CDR3 is TGTGCCAGCAGCCTAGGATTAGAACAAGAGACCCAGTACTTC.